Shown below are 9 T cell receptor beta chains from a single sample sequenced in a study of CD8+CD57+ T cells in acquired aplastic anemia. Both TCR beta VDJ combination and CDR3 sequence profiling were carried out. Genomic DNA was the template for this profiling. One entry per CDR3 protein results from TCRdb running MiXCR on the reads. The sample shows 250,000 to 350,000 distinct CDR3 sequences, 56% of them seen only once. Flow cytometry had shown expanded CD8+CD57+ cells in the patients chosen for sequencing. Sequenced sample: sorted CD4+, CD8+, or CD8+CD57+ T cells (not recorded which) from PBMCs. The receptors derive from a human donor with aplastic anemia.

This clonotype came up many times. The rearrangement uses TRBV7-9 and TRBJ2-1; perhaps TRBD2 as D (6 bases). Germline-derived CDR1 and CDR2 are SEHNR and FQNEAQ (reference sequence). Trimming took 5 bases from V and 8 from J, leaving 7 bases between them. This CDR3 spans 11 amino acids. CDR3 DNA: TGTGCCAGCAGCCCTAGCGATGAGCAGTTCTTC. It specifies CASSPSDEQFF. The full variable domain, its missing parts supplied by reference TRBV7-9 and TRBJ2-1, is DTGVSQNPRHKITKRGQNVTFRCDPISEHNRLYWYRQTLGQGPEFLTYFQNEAQLEKSRLLSDRFSAERPKGSFSTLEIQRTEQGDSAMYLCASSPSDEQFFGPGTRLTVL.

J is TRBJ2-7 and V is TRBV7-6; 9 nucleotides line up with TRBD1. Germline CDR1 is SGHVS and CDR2 is FNYEAQ. The length of the CDR3 is 15 residues. Trimming cost V 1 base and J 2 bases; bases outside gene matches: 3. CDR3 sequence reads: CASSLEGQGPYEQYF. The CDR3 DNA is TGTGCCAGCAGCTTAGAGGGACAGGGCCCCTACGAGCAGTACTTC.

There are many counts of this clonotype. The genes are TRBV5-8 and TRBJ1-2; the D gene is possibly TRBD1 (5 bases). Trimming pared 2 bases from V and 14 bases from J, leaving 25 bases between. This CDR3 has 15 residues. Germline CDR1 reads SGHTS; CDR2 reads YDEGEE. CDR3: CASSFPEQELLGTTF. The CDR3 DNA follows: TGTGCCAGCAGCTTTCCGGAACAGGAGTTGTTGGGTACAACCTTC.

About this clonotype itself: Germline and junction disagree at one end, which may indicate a read error. The chain carries TRBV7-2 and TRBJ2-7, with TRBD1 matching 7 bases. In germline, CDR1 is SGHTA, CDR2 FQGNSA. The CDR3 contains 13 residues. CDR3 sequence reads: CASSLVQGWEQYF. In nucleotides, the CDR3 is TGTGCCAGCAGTTTAGTACAGGGGTGGGAGCAGTACTTC.

This clonotype was counted only a few times. The chain carries TRBV20-1 and TRBJ2-1; D is unresolved. CDR3 length: 13 amino acids. Trimming shortened V by 3 bases and J by 4 bases, and 10 bases separated the two germline ends. CDR1 and CDR2 (germline): DFQATT, SNEGSKA (reference sequence). This CDR3 reads CSARMGLYNEQFF. As DNA, the CDR3 is TGCAGTGCTAGGATGGGGTTATACAATGAGCAGTTCTTC.

As regards this clonotype: Its ends do not fully match the called genes, so a read error is possible. The gene calls are TRBV29-1 and TRBJ2-7; 11 positions match TRBD2. This CDR3 is 13 amino acids long. Germline V gene lookup returns CDR1 SQVTM and CDR2 ANQGSEA. The CDR3 nucleotides read TGTGCCAGCAAACTAGCGGGGGTGGGCGAGCAGTACTTC. Protein product: CASKLAGVGEQYF.

This rearrangement joins TRBV5-6 to TRBJ2-3, with TRBD2 as a possible D gene (5 bases). Germline V gene sequence: CDR1 SGHDT, CDR2 YYEEEE. The CDR3 consists of 15 residues. The ends were cut back, 5 bases at V and 0 bases at J, with 13 bases in the middle. The DNA for the CDR3 is TGTGCCAGCAGAAGGCGGGCTACTAGCACAGATACGCAGTATTTT. Translation gives CASRRRATSTDTQYF.

The chain carries TRBV2 and TRBJ2-7; 9 bases are a match to TRBD1. The CDR3 totals 14 residues. Germline CDR1 is SNHLY and CDR2 is FYNNEI. The V segment lost 7 bases and the J segment 3 bases; nucleotides outside the gene matches: 7. Here the CDR3 reads CASKRGQGNYEQYF. CDR3 coding DNA: TGTGCCAGCAAACGGGGACAGGGTAACTACGAGCAGTACTTC.

The chain joins TRBV10-3 to TRBJ1-6, with TRBD1 matching over 11 bases. Germline V CDR1 and CDR2: ENHRY, SYGVKD. Unmatched junction bases numbered 3, after V lost 4 bases and J lost 10 bases. This CDR3 contains 14 residues. This CDR3 is CAISGTGGKSPLHF. The DNA of the CDR3 is TGTGCCATCAGTGGGACAGGGGGCAAATCACCCCTCCACTTT.